This paragraph reports one T cell receptor (beta chain). The record originates from a study of blood T cell dynamics during melanoma immunotherapy. Produced via immunoSEQ multiplex PCR; TCRdb's table is partial and in-frame only. The data hold 10,000 or so clones, with approximately 91% observed a single time. This sample's time point: week 3, after first cycle of checkpoint inhibitor. Sequencing was performed on blood, taken from a patient treated with checkpoint blockade. The sequence derives from a human donor with melanoma.

CDR3 DNA: TGTGCCAGCAGTGGCCGGGACAGGGGACTATTTAGCTCTGGGGCCAACGTCCTGACTTTC. Translating gives CASSGRDRGLFSSGANVLTF. The chain joins TRBV6-1 to TRBJ2-6; 10 bases agree with TRBD1. Unmatched junction bases numbered 12, after V lost 4 bases and J lost 0 bases. Germline loops: CDR1 MNHNS, CDR2 SASEGT. The CDR3 runs to 20 residues.